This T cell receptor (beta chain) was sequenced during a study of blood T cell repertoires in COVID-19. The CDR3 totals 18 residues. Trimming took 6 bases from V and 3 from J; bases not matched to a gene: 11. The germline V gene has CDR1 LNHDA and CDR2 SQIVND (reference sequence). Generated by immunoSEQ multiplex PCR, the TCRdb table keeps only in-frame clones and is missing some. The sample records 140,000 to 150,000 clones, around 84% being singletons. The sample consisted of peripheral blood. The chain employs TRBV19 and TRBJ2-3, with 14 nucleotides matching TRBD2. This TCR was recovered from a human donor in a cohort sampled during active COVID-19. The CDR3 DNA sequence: TGTGCCAGTAGCCCCGGGACTAGCGGGGGCCTTAGGACAGATACGCAGTATTTT. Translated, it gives CASSPGTSGGLRTDTQYF. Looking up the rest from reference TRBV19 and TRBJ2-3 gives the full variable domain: DGGITQSPKYLFRKEGQNVTLSCEQNLNHDAMYWYRQDPGQGLRLIYYSQIVNDFQKGDIAEGYSVSREKKESFPLTVTSAQKNPTAFYLCASSPGTSGGLRTDTQYFGPGTRLTVL.